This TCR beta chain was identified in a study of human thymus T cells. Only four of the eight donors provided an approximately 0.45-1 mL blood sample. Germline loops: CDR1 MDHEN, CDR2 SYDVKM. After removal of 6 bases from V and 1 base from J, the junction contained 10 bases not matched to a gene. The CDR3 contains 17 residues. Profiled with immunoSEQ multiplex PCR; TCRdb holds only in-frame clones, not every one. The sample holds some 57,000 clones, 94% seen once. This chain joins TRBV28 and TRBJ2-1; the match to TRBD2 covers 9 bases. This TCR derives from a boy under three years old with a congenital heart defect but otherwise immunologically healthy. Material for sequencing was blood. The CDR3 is CASSRGSGRSSYNEQFF. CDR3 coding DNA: TGTGCCAGCAGCCGGGGGAGCGGGAGGTCGTCCTACAATGAGCAGTTCTTC. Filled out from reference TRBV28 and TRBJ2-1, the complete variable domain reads DVKVTQSSRYLVKRTGEKVFLECVQDMDHENMFWYRQDPGLGLRLIYFSYDVKMKEKGDIPEGYSVSREKKERFSLILESASTNQTSMYLCASSRGSGRSSYNEQFFGPGTRLTVL.